The present T cell receptor beta chain was sequenced within a study of a mutant IDH1 vaccine in newly diagnosed glioma (dated by TCRdb to about 2021). Study-wide context: Eight vaccinations were administered to patients in weeks 1, 3, 5, 7, 11, 15, 19 and 23, corresponding to visits V03 through V10. Vaccination was initiated 4-6 weeks after radiotherapy alone, or concurrently with temozolomide cycles in the chemotherapy-containing groups. The 30 to 40 treated patients were approximately 62% male and approximately 40% female, with a mean age of 40.4 years. Before enrollment, patients had received standard therapy of radiotherapy alone, temozolomide alone, or radiochemotherapy with temozolomide; most received the combination. Peripheral blood samples were drawn at six visits, namely V03 (baseline), V05, V07, V10, V12 and V13. For exploratory analyses, longitudinal TCRB deep sequencing was carried out in 25 to 30 treated patients wherever samples were available. Points the paper makes about the study in general: Availability determined which PBMC samples were chosen for TCRB deep sequencing. It was noted by the authors that analyses of patient blood samples could not be reproduced owing to sample limitations. No apparent relationship was observed between pseudoprogression and alterations in the top peripheral T cell clonotypes detected by TCRB sequencing. Immune responses induced by the vaccine were seen in around 93% of patients across multiple MHC alleles.

The receptor library was made with the immunoSEQ multiplex PCR assay. Rearranged TCR beta chain sequences were amplified using the hsTCRB Kit according to the manufacturer's protocol. TCRB libraries were sequenced on an Illumina MiSeq. Per the source publication's procedure: The kit vendor's proprietary platform handled demultiplexing, trimming and gene mapping. The immuneACCESS repertoire file appears here via TCRdb, limited to in-frame rearrangements. These files lack a portion of the clones; in checked studies, under half of the deficit traces to unresolved V genes, and the cause of the others is not known. The V and J calls and the clone size are those of that table, but D and trimming were determined from the DNA. Within this sample are roughly 28,000 clones, with 89% of them counted one time only. Over 15% of the sample goes to the ten largest clones. This specimen's time point label, per the study, means: week 5, during vaccination. A 20-mer mutant IDH1 peptide at 300 micrograms in Montanide made up each vaccine dose, which was injected subcutaneously together with topical imiquimod. All donors had newly diagnosed IDH1-mutant astrocytomas of WHO grade 3 or 4 that showed loss of nuclear ATRX. The samples were drawn from NOA16, a multicentre, single-arm, open-label phase I trial in Germany that tested a mutant IDH1 peptide vaccine in humans for the first time. The DNeasy Blood and Tissue Kit was used to extract genomic DNA from EDTA blood for TCRB sequencing.

Concerning this clone itself: There is no known antigen for this receptor. No base quality information exists; no much larger clone differs at one position.

V is cut by 4 bases and J by 1 base, and the space between the germline ends is 7 bases. CDR1 and CDR2 are drawn from the germline V gene: SGHDT, YYEEEE. The CDR3 measures 13 amino acids from cysteine to phenylalanine. The retained sequence is limited to the CDR3, 39 bases, with the frame set at the first base. Sequenced here: PBMCs, sampled from a glioma patient whose treatment included an IDH1 peptide vaccine. The chain couples TRBV5-6 to TRBJ2-3; there is no confident call for the D gene. The source of this sequence is a man aged 18 to 30 with glioma. The CDR3 loop reads CASSTAGTDTQYF. Here is the DNA: TGTGCCAGCAGCACCGCAGGCACAGATACGCAGTATTTT.